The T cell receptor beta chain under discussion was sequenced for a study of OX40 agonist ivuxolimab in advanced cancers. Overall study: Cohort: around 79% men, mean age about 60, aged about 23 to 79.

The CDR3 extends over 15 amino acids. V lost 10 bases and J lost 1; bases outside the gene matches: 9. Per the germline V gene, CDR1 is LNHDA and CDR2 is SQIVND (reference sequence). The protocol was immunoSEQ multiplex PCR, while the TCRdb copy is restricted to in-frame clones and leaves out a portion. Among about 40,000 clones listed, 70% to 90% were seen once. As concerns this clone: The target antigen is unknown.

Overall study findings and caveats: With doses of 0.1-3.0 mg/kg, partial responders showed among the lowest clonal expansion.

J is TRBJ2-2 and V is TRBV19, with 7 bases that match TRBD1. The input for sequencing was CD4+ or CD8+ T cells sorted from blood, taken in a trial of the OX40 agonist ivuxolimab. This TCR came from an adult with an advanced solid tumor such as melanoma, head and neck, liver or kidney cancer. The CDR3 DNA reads TGTGCCACGAAATCCGGGACAGAGAACACCGGGGAGCTGTTTTTT. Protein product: CATKSGTENTGELFF.